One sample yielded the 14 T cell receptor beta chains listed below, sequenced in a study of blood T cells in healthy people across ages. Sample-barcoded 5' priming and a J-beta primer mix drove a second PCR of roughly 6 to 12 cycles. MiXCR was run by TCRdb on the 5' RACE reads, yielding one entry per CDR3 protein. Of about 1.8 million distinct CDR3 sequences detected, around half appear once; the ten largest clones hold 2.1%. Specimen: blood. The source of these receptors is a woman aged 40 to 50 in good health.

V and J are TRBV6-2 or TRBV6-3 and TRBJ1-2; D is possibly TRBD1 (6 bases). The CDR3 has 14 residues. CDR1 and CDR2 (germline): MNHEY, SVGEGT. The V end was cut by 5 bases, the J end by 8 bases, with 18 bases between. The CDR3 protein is CASSNPGARRGYTF. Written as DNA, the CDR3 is TGTGCCAGCAGTAACCCAGGGGCGCGAAGGGGCTACACCTTC.

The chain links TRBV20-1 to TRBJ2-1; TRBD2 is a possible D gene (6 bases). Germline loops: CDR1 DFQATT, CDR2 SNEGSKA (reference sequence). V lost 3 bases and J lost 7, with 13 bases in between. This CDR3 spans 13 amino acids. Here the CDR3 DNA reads TGCAGTGCTAGGGGGGGATTGAGTAATGAGCAGTTCTTC. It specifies CSARGGLSNEQFF.

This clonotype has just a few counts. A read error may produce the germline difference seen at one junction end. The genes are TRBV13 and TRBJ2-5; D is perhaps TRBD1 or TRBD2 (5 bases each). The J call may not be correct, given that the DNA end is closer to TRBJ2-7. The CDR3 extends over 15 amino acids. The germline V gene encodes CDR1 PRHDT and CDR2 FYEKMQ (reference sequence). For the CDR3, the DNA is TGTGCCAGCAGCCTAGGGAGAGGGGTTTTCTACGAGCAGTACTTC. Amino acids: CASSLGRGVFYEQYF.

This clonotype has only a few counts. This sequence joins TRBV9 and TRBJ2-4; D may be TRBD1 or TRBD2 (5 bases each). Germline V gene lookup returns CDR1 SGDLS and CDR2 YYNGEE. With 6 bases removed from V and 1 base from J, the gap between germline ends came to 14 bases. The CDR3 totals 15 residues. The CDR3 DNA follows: TGTGCCAGCACCCAAGGCAGGGACGCCAAAAACATTCAGTACTTC. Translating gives CASTQGRDAKNIQYF.

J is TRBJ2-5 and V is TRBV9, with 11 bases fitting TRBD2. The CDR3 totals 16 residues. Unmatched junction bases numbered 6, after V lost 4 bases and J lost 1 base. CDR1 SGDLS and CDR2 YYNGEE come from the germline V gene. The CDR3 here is CASSPTTSGAQETQYF. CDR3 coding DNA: TGTGCCAGCAGCCCGACGACTAGCGGGGCCCAAGAGACCCAGTACTTC.

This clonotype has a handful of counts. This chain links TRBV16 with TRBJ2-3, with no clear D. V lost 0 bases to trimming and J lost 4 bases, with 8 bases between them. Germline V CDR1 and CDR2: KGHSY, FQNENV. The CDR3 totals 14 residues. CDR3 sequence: CASSQSVGPDTQYF. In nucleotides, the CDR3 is TGTGCCAGCAGCCAATCAGTAGGGCCAGATACGCAGTATTTT.

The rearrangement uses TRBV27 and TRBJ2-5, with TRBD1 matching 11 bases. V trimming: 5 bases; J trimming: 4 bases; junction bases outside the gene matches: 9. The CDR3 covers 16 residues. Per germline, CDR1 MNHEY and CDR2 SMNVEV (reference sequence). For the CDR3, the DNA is TGTGCCAGCAGTAGGGGGTTTGGGACAGGGGGAGAGACCCAGTACTTC. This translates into CASSRGFGTGGETQYF.

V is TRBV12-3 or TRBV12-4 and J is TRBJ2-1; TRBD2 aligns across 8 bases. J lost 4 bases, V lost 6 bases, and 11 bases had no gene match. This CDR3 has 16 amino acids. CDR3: CASRSLSGDDYNEQFF. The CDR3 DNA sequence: TGTGCCAGCAGATCCCTTAGCGGGGACGATTACAATGAGCAGTTCTTC.

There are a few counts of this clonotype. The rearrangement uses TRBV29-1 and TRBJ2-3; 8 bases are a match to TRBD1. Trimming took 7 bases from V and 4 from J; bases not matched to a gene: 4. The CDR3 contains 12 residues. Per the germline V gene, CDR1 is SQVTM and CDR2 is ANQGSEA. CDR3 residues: CSAAGGADTQYF. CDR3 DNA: TGCAGCGCGGCAGGGGGCGCAGATACGCAGTATTTT.

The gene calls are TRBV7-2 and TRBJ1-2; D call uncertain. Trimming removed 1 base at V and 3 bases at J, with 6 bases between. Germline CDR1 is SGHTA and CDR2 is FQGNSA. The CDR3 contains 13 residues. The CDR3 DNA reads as TGTGCCAGCAGCTTAGGGGGATACTATGGCTACACCTTC. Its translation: CASSLGGYYGYTF.

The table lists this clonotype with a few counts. The CDR3 loop reads CASTGNGQETQYF. CDR3 nucleotide sequence: TGTGCCAGCACAGGGAATGGGCAAGAGACCCAGTACTTC. V and J are TRBV12-3 or TRBV12-4 and TRBJ2-5; tentatively, D is TRBD1 (5 bases). The CDR3 extends over 13 amino acids. V was clipped by 7 bases and J by 2 bases, with 11 bases between them.

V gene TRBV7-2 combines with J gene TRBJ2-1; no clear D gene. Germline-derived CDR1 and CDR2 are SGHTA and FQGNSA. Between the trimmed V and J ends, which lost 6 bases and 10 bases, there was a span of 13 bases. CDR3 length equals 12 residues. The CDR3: CASSNTRPEQFF. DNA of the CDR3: TGTGCCAGCAGTAATACCCGGCCGGAGCAGTTCTTC.

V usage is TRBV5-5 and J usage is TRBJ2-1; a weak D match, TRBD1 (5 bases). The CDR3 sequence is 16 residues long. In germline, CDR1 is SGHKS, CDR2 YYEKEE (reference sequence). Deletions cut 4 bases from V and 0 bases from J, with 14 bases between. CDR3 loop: CASSQGLGASYNEQFF. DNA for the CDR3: TGTGCCAGCAGCCAGGGATTAGGGGCCTCCTACAATGAGCAGTTCTTC.

This CDR3 reads CASSVTGLPNTEAFF. In DNA form, the CDR3 reads TGCGCCAGCAGCGTAACAGGGTTACCGAACACTGAAGCTTTCTTT. V gene TRBV5-1 combines with J gene TRBJ1-1, with D maybe TRBD1 (6 bases). The CDR3 is made up of 15 amino acids. The germline CDR1 and CDR2 sequences are SGHRS and YFSETQ. V lost 4 bases and J lost 1, with 14 bases in between.